Listed here are 18 T cell receptor beta chains from one sample, sequenced in a study of shared clonotypes between healthy human individuals. Profiling relied on immunoSEQ multiplex PCR, and the TCRdb table lists in-frame clones only, not all of them. This sample has some 500,000 clones, with roughly 95% found just once. Material: naive CD4+ T cells sorted from blood. Subset meaning: CD45RA+ positively selected. These receptors came from a woman aged 30 to 39 in good health.

The genes are TRBV4-1 and TRBJ2-3, with 14 bases fitting TRBD2. The V gene end was trimmed by 3 bases and the J gene end by 6 bases; junction bases not matched to a gene: 5. Germline V gene lookup returns CDR1 MGHRA and CDR2 YSYEKL. CDR3 length equals 16 residues. The CDR3, as DNA: TGCGCCAGCAGCCAGGGACTAGCGGGAGTCGTGGATACGCAGTATTTT. Translating it yields CASSQGLAGVVDTQYF.

The gene calls are TRBV5-1 and TRBJ1-1; D ambiguous. Germline V lookup: CDR1 SGHRS, CDR2 YFSETQ. V gave up 0 bases and J gave up 2 bases, with 8 bases separating them. The CDR3 totals 14 residues. The chain's CDR3 is CASSLVFENTEAFF. CDR3 in DNA: TGCGCCAGCAGCTTGGTGTTCGAAAACACTGAAGCTTTCTTT.

This chain uses TRBV4-1 with TRBJ2-1, with a possible D match to TRBD2 (5 bases). CDR1 and CDR2 from the germline V gene are MGHRA and YSYEKL. The V end lost 0 bases, the J end lost 0 bases, and 12 bases lay between the germline ends. The CDR3 has 17 amino acids. The CDR3 here is CASSQDVAGSSYNEQFF. The CDR3 region has the DNA TGCGCCAGCAGCCAAGATGTGGCGGGTAGCTCCTACAATGAGCAGTTCTTC.

The V call is TRBV7-8, the J call TRBJ2-5, with 8 bases fitting TRBD1. Trimming took 7 bases from V and 5 from J; bases not matched to a gene: 9. The germline gives CDR1 SGHVS, CDR2 FQNEAQ. The CDR3 is made up of 14 amino acids. CDR3 region: CASTEQGVGETQYF. In DNA form, the CDR3 reads TGTGCCAGCACCGAACAGGGGGTAGGCGAGACCCAGTACTTC. Full variable domain (rest looked up from reference TRBV7-8 and TRBJ2-5): GAGVSQSPRYKVAKRGQDVALRCDPISGHVSLFWYQQALGQGPEFLTYFQNEAQLDKSGLPSDRFFAERPEGSVSTLKIQRTQQEDSAVYLCASTEQGVGETQYFGPGTRLLVL.

The chain employs TRBV10-2 and TRBJ1-3; D is uncertain. This CDR3 is 15 amino acids long. Trimming removed 6 bases at V and 0 bases at J, with 12 bases between. Germline V CDR1 and CDR2: WSHSY, SAAADI. CDR3 nucleotide sequence: TGCGCCAGCAGCCCAAGTACTCGCTCTGGAAACACCATATATTTT. Its translation is CASSPSTRSGNTIYF.

This chain joins TRBV14 and TRBJ2-1; 8 bases line up with TRBD1. Looked up from germline, CDR1 is SGHDN and CDR2 is FVKESK. After removal of 4 bases from V and 10 bases from J, the junction contained 12 bases not matched to a gene. The CDR3 contains 15 residues. The DNA of the CDR3 is TGTGCCAGCAGCCTCGGTCTGACAGGGGAGTACGAGCAGTTCTTC. Translated: CASSLGLTGEYEQFF.

The chain combines TRBV7-9 with TRBJ2-3, with unresolved D. The V end was cut by 3 bases, the J end by 6 bases, with 13 bases between. This CDR3 has 14 residues. Per germline, CDR1 SEHNR and CDR2 FQNEAQ (reference sequence). The CDR3 DNA reads TGTGCCAGCAGCTTGCCGGGCCCATTGGATACGCAGTATTTT. This codes for CASSLPGPLDTQYF.

V and J are TRBV25-1 and TRBJ2-1; D is ambiguous. Trimming removed 3 bases at V and 3 bases at J, with 9 bases between. CDR3 length equals 14 residues. Germline lookup yields CDR1 MGHDK and CDR2 SYGVNS. CDR3: CASSEPSRYNEQFF. The CDR3 region has the DNA TGTGCCAGCAGTGAGCCTTCTCGCTACAATGAGCAGTTCTTC. Filled out from reference TRBV25-1 and TRBJ2-1, the complete variable domain reads EADIYQTPRYLVIGTGKKITLECSQTMGHDKMYWYQQDPGMELHLIHYSYGVNSTEKGDLSSESTVSRIRTEHFPLTLESARPSHTSQYLCASSEPSRYNEQFFGPGTRLTVL.

The V gene is TRBV19, the J gene TRBJ1-5; no definite D call. Trimming shortened V by 6 bases and J by 0 bases, and 9 bases separated the two germline ends. Germline CDR1 LNHDA, CDR2 SQIVND (reference sequence). CDR3 size: 14 residues. In DNA form, the CDR3 reads TGTGCCAGTAGGAGGGCATATAGCAATCAGCCCCAGCATTTT. This codes for CASRRAYSNQPQHF.

This chain uses TRBV5-1 with TRBJ2-1; D possibly corresponds to TRBD2 (6 bases). Trimming shortened V by 4 bases and J by 7 bases, and 21 bases separated the two germline ends. Germline CDR1 and CDR2: SGHRS and YFSETQ. This CDR3 is 16 amino acids long. This CDR3 is CASSGISGTRINEQFF. The CDR3 nucleotides read TGCGCCAGCAGCGGGATTAGCGGCACAAGAATTAATGAGCAGTTCTTC.

CDR3 DNA: TGTGCCAGTGGGGCAGAGGGCCAGCCCCAGCATTTT. Its protein product is CASGAEGQPQHF. The chain is built from TRBV19 and TRBJ1-5, with D perhaps TRBD1 (5 bases). CDR1 and CDR2 (germline): LNHDA, SQIVND (reference sequence). The V end was cut by 8 bases, the J end by 7 bases, with 12 bases between. This CDR3 comprises 12 residues.

This clone was counted once. V usage is TRBV19 and J usage is TRBJ1-2, with a weak D call TRBD1 (6 bases). Per the germline V gene, CDR1 is LNHDA and CDR2 is SQIVND (reference sequence). V was pared by 4 bases and J by 4 bases, with 19 bases between. The CDR3 spans 16 residues. The DNA for the CDR3 is TGTGCCAGTAGTAGAAGTGGGGGGCCAGGGACCTATGGCTACACCTTC. Translating it yields CASSRSGGPGTYGYTF.

The gene calls are TRBV7-9 and TRBJ2-7; possible D gene TRBD2, 5 bases. This CDR3 region has 14 residues. V gave up 3 bases and J gave up 1 base, with 10 bases separating them. Germline CDR1 reads SEHNR; CDR2 reads FQNEAQ (reference sequence). The CDR3 protein is CASSFPRASYEQYF. The CDR3 DNA reads TGTGCCAGCAGCTTCCCGCGGGCTTCCTACGAGCAGTACTTC.

This chain connects TRBV2 to TRBJ2-6; TRBD1 might be the D (6 bases). The CDR3 sequence is 15 residues long. V was trimmed by 5 bases and J by 0 bases, leaving 8 bases between them. The V gene's germline CDR1 is SNHLY and CDR2 FYNNEI. The CDR3 here is CASSLRGSGANVLTF. The CDR3 coding sequence is TGTGCCAGCAGTCTCAGGGGCTCTGGGGCCAACGTCCTGACTTTC.

This clone was seen more than once but under ten times. The chain couples TRBV19 to TRBJ2-7; D not certain. The CDR3 consists of 11 residues. Germline V CDR1 and CDR2: LNHDA, SQIVND (reference sequence). Trimming took 3 bases from V and 5 from J, leaving 5 bases between them. The DNA for the CDR3 is TGTGCCAGTAGTATTGGGCACGAGCAGTACTTC. It codes for CASSIGHEQYF.

V is TRBV28 and J is TRBJ1-3; D remains unclear. V lost 2 bases and J 3 bases, leaving 8 bases between the germline ends. Germline V CDR1 and CDR2: MDHEN, SYDVKM. The CDR3 consists of 14 residues. The CDR3 is CASSLTEVGNTIYF. The CDR3 DNA reads TGTGCCAGCAGTTTAACAGAAGTTGGAAACACCATATATTTT.

This chain joins TRBV2 and TRBJ1-4; 10 nucleotides align to TRBD1. The germline gives CDR1 SNHLY, CDR2 FYNNEI. The CDR3 contains 19 residues. The V segment lost 7 bases and the J segment 0 bases; nucleotides outside the gene matches: 14. The CDR3 coding sequence is TGTGCCAGCACTAGACCGGGACAGGGGACTACCGCAACTAATGAAAAACTGTTTTTT. Its translation: CASTRPGQGTTATNEKLFF.

The chain combines TRBV5-1 with TRBJ2-1; D unclear. CDR3 length: 14 residues. Trimming left V 8 bases short and J 0 bases short, with 12 bases between. Germline CDR1 and CDR2: SGHRS and YFSETQ. For the CDR3, the DNA is TGCGCCAGTTACATCTCGAGCTCCTACAATGAGCAGTTCTTC. Protein: CASYISSSYNEQFF.